The entry below describes one T cell receptor (beta chain). Donors were grouped by their self-reported clinical history. The sample is drawn from a study of blood T cell repertoires in COVID-19. Study summary: Italy, Spain and the United States were the sources of the convalescent and acute COVID-19 samples.

Source study methods: The authors estimated nucleated cell counts from reference gene primer amplification. Sequencing was performed with immunoSEQ multiplex PCR; in TCRdb, only in-frame clones are kept and a portion is missing. V and J calls plus clone size are reproduced from that table; the DNA served to infer D and trimming. There are hundreds of thousands of clones in the sample; about 84% occur only once, and approximately 4.6% lies in the top ten. Germline assignment: CDR1 LGHNA and CDR2 YNFKEQ. CDR3 length equals 17 residues. J lost 2 bases, V lost 4 bases, and 12 bases had no gene match. This receptor was obtained from a man between 25 and 39 years old with acute COVID-19. The specimen was PBMCs or T cells enriched from blood (not recorded which). The genes are TRBV4-2 and TRBJ2-7; TRBD1 matches 9 bases. The CDR3 coding sequence is TGTGCCAGCAGCCGAGGACAGGGGACCGTAGGCACCTACGAGCAGTACTTC. Its translation: CASSRGQGTVGTYEQYF.